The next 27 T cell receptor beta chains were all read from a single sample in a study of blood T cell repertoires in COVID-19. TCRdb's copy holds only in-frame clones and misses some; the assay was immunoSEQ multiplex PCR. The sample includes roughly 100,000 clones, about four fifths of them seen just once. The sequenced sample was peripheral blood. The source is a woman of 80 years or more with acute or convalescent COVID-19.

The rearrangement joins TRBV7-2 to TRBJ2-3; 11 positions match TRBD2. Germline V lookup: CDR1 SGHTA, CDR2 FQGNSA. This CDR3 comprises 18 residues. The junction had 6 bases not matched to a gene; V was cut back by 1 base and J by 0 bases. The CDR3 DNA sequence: TGTGCCAGCAGCTTAGGGTCTAGCGGGAGGTTAAGCACAGATACGCAGTATTTT. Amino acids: CASSLGSSGRLSTDTQYF.

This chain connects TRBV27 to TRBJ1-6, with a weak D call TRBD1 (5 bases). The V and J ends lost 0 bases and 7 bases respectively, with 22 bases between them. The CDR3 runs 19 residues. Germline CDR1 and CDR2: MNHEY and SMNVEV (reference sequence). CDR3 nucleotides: TGTGCCAGCAGTTTATCACCCCTCGTCTCGCAGGGCGAGAATTCACCCCTCCACTTT. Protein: CASSLSPLVSQGENSPLHF.

This CDR3 reads CASGGPPPHTEAFF. The CDR3 DNA follows: TGTGCCAGCGGTGGGCCGCCCCCCCACACTGAAGCTTTCTTT. The chain joins TRBV25-1 to TRBJ1-1, with D unresolved. Trimming stripped 8 bases from V and 3 bases from J, with 16 bases between. Per the germline V gene, CDR1 is MGHDK and CDR2 is SYGVNS. The CDR3 length is 14 residues.

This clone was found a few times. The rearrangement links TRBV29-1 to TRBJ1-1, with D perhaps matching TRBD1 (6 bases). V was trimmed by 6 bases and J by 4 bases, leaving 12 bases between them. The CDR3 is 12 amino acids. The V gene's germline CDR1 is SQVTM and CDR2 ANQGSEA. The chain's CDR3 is CSVSGEGTEAFF. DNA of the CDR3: TGCAGCGTGTCAGGGGAGGGCACTGAAGCTTTCTTT.

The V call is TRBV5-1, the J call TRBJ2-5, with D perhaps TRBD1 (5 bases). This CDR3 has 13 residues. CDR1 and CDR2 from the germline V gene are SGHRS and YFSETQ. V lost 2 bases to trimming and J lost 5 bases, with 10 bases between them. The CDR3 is CASSFGASETQYF. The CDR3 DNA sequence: TGCGCCAGCAGCTTTGGGGCGTCGGAGACCCAGTACTTC. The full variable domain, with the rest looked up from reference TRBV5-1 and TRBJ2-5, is KAGVTQTPRYLIKTRGQQVTLSCSPISGHRSVSWYQQTPGQGLQFLFEYFSETQRNKGNFPGRFSGRQFSNSRSEMNVSTLELGDSALYLCASSFGASETQYFGPGTRLLVL.

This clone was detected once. CDR3 coding DNA: TGTGCCAGCAGCCAAATAAGCGGACTGCCCTACAATGAGCAGTTCTTC. This encodes CASSQISGLPYNEQFF. J is TRBJ2-1 and V is TRBV14; TRBD2 is a possible D gene (5 bases). Germline V lookup: CDR1 SGHDN, CDR2 FVKESK. The ends were cut back, 2 bases at V and 2 bases at J, with 13 bases in the middle. This CDR3 has 16 amino acids.

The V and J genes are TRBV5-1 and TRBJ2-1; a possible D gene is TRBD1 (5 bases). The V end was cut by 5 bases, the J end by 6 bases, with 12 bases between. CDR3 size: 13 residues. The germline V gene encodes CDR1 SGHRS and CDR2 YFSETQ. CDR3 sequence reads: CASSIGAANEQFF. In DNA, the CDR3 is TGCGCCAGCAGTATAGGGGCCGCCAATGAGCAGTTCTTC. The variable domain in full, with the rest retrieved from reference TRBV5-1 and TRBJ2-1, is KAGVTQTPRYLIKTRGQQVTLSCSPISGHRSVSWYQQTPGQGLQFLFEYFSETQRNKGNFPGRFSGRQFSNSRSEMNVSTLELGDSALYLCASSIGAANEQFFGPGTRLTVL.

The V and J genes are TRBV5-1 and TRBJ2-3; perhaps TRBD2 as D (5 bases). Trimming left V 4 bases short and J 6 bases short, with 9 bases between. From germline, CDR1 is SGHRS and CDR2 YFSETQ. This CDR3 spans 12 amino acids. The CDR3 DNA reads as TGCGCCAGCAGCCCGGGGAGTGATACGCAGTATTTT. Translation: CASSPGSDTQYF.

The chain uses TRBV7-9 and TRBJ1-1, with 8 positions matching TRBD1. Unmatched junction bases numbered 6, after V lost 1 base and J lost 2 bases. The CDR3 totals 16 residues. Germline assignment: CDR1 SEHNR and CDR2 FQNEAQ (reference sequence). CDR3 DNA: TGTGCCAGCAGCTTAGACGTTGGACAGGGAAACACTGAAGCTTTCTTT. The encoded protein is CASSLDVGQGNTEAFF.

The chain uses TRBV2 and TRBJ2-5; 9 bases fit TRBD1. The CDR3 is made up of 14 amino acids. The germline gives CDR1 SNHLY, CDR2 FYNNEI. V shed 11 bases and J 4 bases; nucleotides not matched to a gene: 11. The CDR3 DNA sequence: TGTGCCGGCATCCGAGACAGGGGGGCAGAGACCCAGTACTTC. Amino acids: CAGIRDRGAETQYF.

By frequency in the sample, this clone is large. The CDR3 loop is CASGSGTGTYEQYF. CDR3 DNA sequence: TGTGCTAGTGGCTCCGGGACTGGGACCTACGAGCAGTACTTC. The chain has TRBV12-5 and TRBJ2-7; tentative D call: TRBD2 (6 bases). CDR3 size: 14 residues. CDR1 is LGHNT and CDR2 is FRNRAP in the germline V gene. V dropped 6 bases and J dropped 2 bases, with 14 bases sitting between them.

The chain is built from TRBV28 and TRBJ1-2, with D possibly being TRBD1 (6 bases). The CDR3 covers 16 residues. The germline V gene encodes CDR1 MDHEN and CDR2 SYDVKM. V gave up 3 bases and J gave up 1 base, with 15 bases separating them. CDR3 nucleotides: TGTGCCAGCAGTTTGAACACAGGGCTGGGTAACTATGGCTACACCTTC. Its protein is CASSLNTGLGNYGYTF.

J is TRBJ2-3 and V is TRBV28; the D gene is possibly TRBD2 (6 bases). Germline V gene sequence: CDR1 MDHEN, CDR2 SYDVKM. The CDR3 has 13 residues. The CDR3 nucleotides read TGTGCTTCGGGCGGGATTTACACAGATACGCAGTATTTT. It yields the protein CASGGIYTDTQYF.

CDR3 residues: CASSPSGGAHYGYTF. In DNA, the CDR3 is TGTGCCAGCAGTCCCTCAGGGGGCGCTCATTATGGCTACACCTTC. V gene TRBV28 combines with J gene TRBJ1-2; 8 bases line up with TRBD1. Germline V lookup: CDR1 MDHEN, CDR2 SYDVKM. This CDR3 comprises 15 residues. V dropped 5 bases and J dropped 5; count of bases not matched to a gene: 10.

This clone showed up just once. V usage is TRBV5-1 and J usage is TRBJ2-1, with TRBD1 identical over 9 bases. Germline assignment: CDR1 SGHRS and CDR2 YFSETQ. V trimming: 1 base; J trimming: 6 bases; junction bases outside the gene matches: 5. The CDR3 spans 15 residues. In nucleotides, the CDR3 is TGCGCCAGCAGCTTGATCCCGGGACAGGGCAATGAGCAGTTCTTC. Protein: CASSLIPGQGNEQFF.

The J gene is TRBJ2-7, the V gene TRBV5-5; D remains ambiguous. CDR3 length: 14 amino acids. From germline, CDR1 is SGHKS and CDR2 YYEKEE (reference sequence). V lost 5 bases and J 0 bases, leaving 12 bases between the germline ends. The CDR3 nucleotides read TGTGCCAGCAGACAAACCTTCAACTCCTACGAGCAGTACTTC. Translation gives CASRQTFNSYEQYF.

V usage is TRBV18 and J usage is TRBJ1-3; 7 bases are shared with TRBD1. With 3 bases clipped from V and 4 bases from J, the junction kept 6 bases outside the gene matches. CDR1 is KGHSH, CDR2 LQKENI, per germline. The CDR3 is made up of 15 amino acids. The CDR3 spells CASSPQGGSGNTIYF. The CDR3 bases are TGTGCCAGCTCACCCCAGGGGGGATCCGGAAACACCATATATTTT.

As DNA, the CDR3 is TGCGCCAGCAGCTTGGGTTCCCTAGCGGGAGTGCTCGAGCAGTACTTC. Translation gives CASSLGSLAGVLEQYF. V and J are TRBV5-1 and TRBJ2-7, with TRBD2 matching 10 bases. V shed 0 bases and J 6 bases; nucleotides not matched to a gene: 9. Germline-derived CDR1 and CDR2 are SGHRS and YFSETQ. This CDR3 has 16 residues.

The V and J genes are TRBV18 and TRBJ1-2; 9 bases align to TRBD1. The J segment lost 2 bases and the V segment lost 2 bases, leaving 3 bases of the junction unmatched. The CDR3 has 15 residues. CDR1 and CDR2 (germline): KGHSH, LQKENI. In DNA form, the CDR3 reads TGTGCCAGCTCACCATGGGACAGGGTGAACTATGGCTACACCTTC. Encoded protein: CASSPWDRVNYGYTF.

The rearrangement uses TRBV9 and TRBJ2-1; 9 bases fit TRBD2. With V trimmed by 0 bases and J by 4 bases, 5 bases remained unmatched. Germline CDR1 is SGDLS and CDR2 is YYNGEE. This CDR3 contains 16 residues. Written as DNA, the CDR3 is TGTGCCAGCAGCGTAGATAGCGGGAGTAGTTACAATGAGCAGTTCTTC. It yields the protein CASSVDSGSSYNEQFF. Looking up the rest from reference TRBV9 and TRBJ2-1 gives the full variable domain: DSGVTQTPKHLITATGQRVTLRCSPRSGDLSVYWYQQSLDQGLQFLIQYYNGEERAKGNILERFSAQQFPDLHSELNLSSLELGDSALYFCASSVDSGSSYNEQFFGPGTRLTVL.

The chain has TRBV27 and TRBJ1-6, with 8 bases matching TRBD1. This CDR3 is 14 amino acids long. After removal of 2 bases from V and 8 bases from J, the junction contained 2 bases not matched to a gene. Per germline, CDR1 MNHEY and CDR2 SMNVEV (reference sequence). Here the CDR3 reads CASSLQGAHSPLHF. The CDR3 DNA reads TGTGCCAGCAGTTTACAGGGGGCGCATTCACCCCTCCACTTT.

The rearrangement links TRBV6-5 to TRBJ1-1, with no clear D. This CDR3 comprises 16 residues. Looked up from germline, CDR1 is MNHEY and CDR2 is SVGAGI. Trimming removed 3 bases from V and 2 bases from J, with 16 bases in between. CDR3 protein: CASSYGRPPLNTEAFF. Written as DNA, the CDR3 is TGTGCCAGCAGTTATGGGAGGCCACCTTTAAACACTGAAGCTTTCTTT.

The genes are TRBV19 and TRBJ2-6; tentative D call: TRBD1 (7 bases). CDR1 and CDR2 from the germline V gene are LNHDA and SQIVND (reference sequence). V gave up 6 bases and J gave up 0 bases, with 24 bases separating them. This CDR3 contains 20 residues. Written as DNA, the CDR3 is TGTGCCAGTAGCCTCCTGGGACTCCGGGACAGAAGCTCTGGGGCCAACGTCCTGACTTTC. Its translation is CASSLLGLRDRSSGANVLTF.

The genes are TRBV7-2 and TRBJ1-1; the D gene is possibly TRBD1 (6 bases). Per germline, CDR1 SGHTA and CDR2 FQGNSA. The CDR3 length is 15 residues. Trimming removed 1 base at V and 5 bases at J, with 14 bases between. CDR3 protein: CASSLEGGGWTEAFF. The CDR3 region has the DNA TGTGCCAGCAGCTTAGAGGGGGGGGGCTGGACTGAAGCTTTCTTT. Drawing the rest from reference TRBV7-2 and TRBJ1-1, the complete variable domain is GAGVSQSPSNKVTEKGKDVELRCDPISGHTALYWYRQSLGQGLEFLIYFQGNSAPDKSGLPSDRFSAERTGGSVSTLTIQRTQQEDSAVYLCASSLEGGGWTEAFFGQGTRLTVV.

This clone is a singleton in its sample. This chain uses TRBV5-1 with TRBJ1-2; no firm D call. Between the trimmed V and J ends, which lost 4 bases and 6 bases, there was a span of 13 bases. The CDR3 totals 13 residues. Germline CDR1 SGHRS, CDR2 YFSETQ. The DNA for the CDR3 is TGCGCCAGCAGCCCCCCTTCGACTCATGGCTACACCTTC. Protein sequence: CASSPPSTHGYTF.

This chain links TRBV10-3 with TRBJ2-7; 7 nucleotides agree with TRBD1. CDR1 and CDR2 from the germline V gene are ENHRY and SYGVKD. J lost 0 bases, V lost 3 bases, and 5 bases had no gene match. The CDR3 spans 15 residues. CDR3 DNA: TGTGCCATCAGTGAAAGGACAGGTCCCTCCTACGAGCAGTACTTC. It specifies CAISERTGPSYEQYF.

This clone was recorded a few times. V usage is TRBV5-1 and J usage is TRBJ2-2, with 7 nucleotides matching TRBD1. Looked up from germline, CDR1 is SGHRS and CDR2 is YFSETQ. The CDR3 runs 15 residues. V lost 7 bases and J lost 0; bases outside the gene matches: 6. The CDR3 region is CASRTGTANTGELFF. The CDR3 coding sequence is TGCGCCAGCCGCACCGGGACAGCGAACACCGGGGAGCTGTTTTTT. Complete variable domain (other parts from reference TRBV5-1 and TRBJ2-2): KAGVTQTPRYLIKTRGQQVTLSCSPISGHRSVSWYQQTPGQGLQFLFEYFSETQRNKGNFPGRFSGRQFSNSRSEMNVSTLELGDSALYLCASRTGTANTGELFFGEGSRLTVL.